In its sample, the clone carrying this TCR beta chain was seen once. Germline CDR1 MNHNY, CDR2 SVGAGI (reference sequence). V shed 5 bases and J 5 bases; nucleotides not matched to a gene: 10. The CDR3 runs to 15 residues. The sample originates from a study of OX40 agonist ivuxolimab in advanced cancers. Whole-study context: Hepatocellular carcinoma, melanoma, renal cell or head and neck cancer occurred in dose-escalation patients. A mean age of approximately 60 years, range roughly 23 to 85, was recorded, and approximately 85% were male.

Clones were read by immunoSEQ multiplex PCR, and TCRdb kept only the in-frame ones, dropping some. Among tens of thousands of clones listed, around 90% were seen once. This sequence was found in an adult with an advanced solid tumor such as melanoma, head and neck, liver or kidney cancer. Sequencing was performed on CD4+ or CD8+ T cells sorted from blood, taken in a trial of the OX40 agonist ivuxolimab. The J gene is TRBJ1-1, the V gene TRBV6-6; 8 nucleotides agree with TRBD1. The CDR3 loop reads CASSDSRGRRTEAFF. The DNA for the CDR3 is TGTGCCAGCAGTGACAGCAGGGGGCGTCGGACTGAAGCTTTCTTT.